The 24 T cell receptor beta chains reported below all come from one sample, sequenced in a study of blood T cell repertoires in COVID-19. TCRdb's table, derived via immunoSEQ multiplex PCR, lists solely in-frame clones and lacks some. The table shows hundreds of thousands of clones, with over 75% occurring only once. Sequenced sample: peripheral blood. These receptors all come from a man over 45 with active or convalescent COVID-19.

V gene TRBV10-3 combines with J gene TRBJ2-7; 7 bases match TRBD1. The CDR3 length is 15 residues. Losses at the gene ends were 3 bases for V and 1 base for J; bases not matched to a gene: 6. CDR1 and CDR2 from the germline V gene are ENHRY and SYGVKD. The chain's CDR3 is CAISDEGAGSYEQYF. CDR3 nucleotides: TGTGCCATCAGTGACGAGGGGGCAGGGTCCTACGAGCAGTACTTC.

As regards this clone: A junction boundary mismatches the germline segment, possibly from a read error. The chain couples TRBV9 to TRBJ2-1, with 9 bases identical to TRBD2. This CDR3 region has 15 residues. Looked up from germline, CDR1 is SGDLS and CDR2 is YYNGEE. The CDR3 nucleotides read TGTGCCAGCAGCGTCGGCGGGAGGGCCTATAATGAGCAGTTCTTC. Protein sequence: CASSVGGRAYNEQFF.

The CDR3 coding sequence is TGTGCCAGCAGCTGGGACAGGACCTATGGCTACACCTTC. Translation gives CASSWDRTYGYTF. V is TRBV28 and J is TRBJ1-2; 8 positions match TRBD1. V dropped 6 bases and J dropped 4; count of bases not matched to a gene: 4. Germline CDR1 MDHEN, CDR2 SYDVKM. The CDR3 runs to 13 residues.

The chain recombines TRBV5-6 with TRBJ2-5, with 8 bases that match TRBD2. CDR1 SGHDT and CDR2 YYEEEE come from the germline V gene. The CDR3 covers 14 residues. The V segment lost 3 bases and the J segment 2 bases; nucleotides outside the gene matches: 3. The CDR3 protein is CASSYGTRQETQYF. The CDR3, as DNA: TGTGCCAGCAGCTATGGGACTAGACAAGAGACCCAGTACTTC.

The chain is built from TRBV7-2 and TRBJ2-3; 12 positions agree with TRBD1. In germline, CDR1 is SGHTA, CDR2 FQGNSA. There are 18 residues in the CDR3. The junction had 12 bases not matched to a gene; V was cut back by 1 base and J by 7 bases. CDR3: CASSLVKSGQGARNTQYF. The CDR3 region has the DNA TGTGCCAGCAGCTTAGTGAAGTCGGGACAGGGGGCGCGTAATACGCAGTATTTT.

The J gene is TRBJ2-7, the V gene TRBV29-1, with 9 bases identical to TRBD2. CDR1 is SQVTM, CDR2 ANQGSEA, per germline. The trim removed 4 bases at V and 2 bases at J, leaving 6 bases unmatched. The CDR3 extends over 14 amino acids. DNA for the CDR3: TGCAGCGTTGTCAGCGGGAGGACAACCTACGAGCAGTACTTC. This codes for CSVVSGRTTYEQYF.

This clone was picked up one time. The chain links TRBV5-1 to TRBJ2-3, with a possible D match to TRBD1 (6 bases). This CDR3 is 14 amino acids long. CDR1 and CDR2 (germline): SGHRS, YFSETQ. Trimming left V 1 base short and J 0 bases short, with 6 bases between. In DNA form, the CDR3 reads TGCGCCAGCAGCTTGACAGGGAGCACAGATACGCAGTATTTT. Translated: CASSLTGSTDTQYF.

The chain couples TRBV19 to TRBJ1-5; D not certain. The CDR3 is 16 residues long. Deletions cut 5 bases from V and 0 bases from J, with 14 bases between. Germline V gene sequence: CDR1 LNHDA, CDR2 SQIVND (reference sequence). The CDR3 nucleotides read TGTGCCAGTAGTCCGAACGCGATTACTAGCAATCAGCCCCAGCATTTT. Its protein product is CASSPNAITSNQPQHF.

The gene calls are TRBV30 and TRBJ1-2; 7 positions agree with TRBD1. The germline V gene encodes CDR1 GTSNPN and CDR2 SVGIG (reference sequence). The CDR3 totals 14 residues. Losses at the gene ends were 7 bases for V and 5 bases for J; bases not matched to a gene: 13. CDR3 region: CASLQGLGVYGYTF. In DNA form, the CDR3 reads TGTGCCTCTTTACAGGGGTTAGGGGTTTATGGCTACACCTTC.

The V gene is TRBV11-2, the J gene TRBJ2-1; D ambiguous. V dropped 6 bases and J dropped 0 bases, with 9 bases sitting between them. Germline CDR1 and CDR2: SGHAT and FQNNGV. The CDR3 sequence is 14 residues long. The CDR3 loop is CASRMSISYNEQFF. Written as DNA, the CDR3 is TGTGCCAGCAGGATGAGTATCTCCTACAATGAGCAGTTCTTC.

A single count supports this clone. The chain uses TRBV5-1 and TRBJ2-3; TRBD2 agrees at 8 bases. In germline, CDR1 is SGHRS, CDR2 YFSETQ. V lost 4 bases and J lost 5; bases outside the gene matches: 6. This CDR3 comprises 14 residues. Written as DNA, the CDR3 is TGCGCCAGCAGCCAGCGGGAGTACCAAGATACGCAGTATTTT. Its protein is CASSQREYQDTQYF.

The chain is built from TRBV27 and TRBJ2-2, with D possibly TRBD2 on 6 matching bases. Trimming left V 1 base short and J 4 bases short, with 10 bases between. Per germline, CDR1 MNHEY and CDR2 SMNVEV (reference sequence). The CDR3 is 15 residues long. The CDR3 protein is CASSLLAASTGELFF. In DNA form, the CDR3 reads TGTGCCAGCAGTTTATTAGCGGCGAGCACCGGGGAGCTGTTTTTT.

The rearrangement links TRBV5-1 to TRBJ2-2, with D perhaps matching TRBD2 (6 bases). V lost 0 bases to trimming and J lost 0 bases, with 12 bases between them. Germline values: CDR1 SGHRS, CDR2 YFSETQ. This CDR3 comprises 17 residues. The CDR3 nucleotides read TGCGCCAGCAGCTTGGTAGGTTCGGGAGCGAACACCGGGGAGCTGTTTTTT. Protein sequence: CASSLVGSGANTGELFF.

The V and J genes are TRBV18 and TRBJ1-5; D is undetermined. The CDR3 consists of 16 residues. Trimming removed 3 bases from V and 5 bases from J, with 17 bases in between. Germline V gene data show CDR1 as KGHSH and CDR2 as LQKENI. The CDR3 reads CASSPKVAGLDQPQHF. The CDR3 nucleotides read TGTGCCAGCTCACCCAAAGTAGCTGGTTTAGATCAGCCCCAGCATTTT.

The V and J genes are TRBV5-5 and TRBJ2-7; 11 nucleotides match TRBD2. Trimming took 1 base from V and 3 from J; bases not matched to a gene: 12. Germline V lookup: CDR1 SGHKS, CDR2 YYEKEE (reference sequence). This CDR3 region has 18 residues. The CDR3 region has the DNA TGTGCCAGCAGCTTGTTGGTAGCGGGAGGGCCTCTAGGCTACGAGCAGTACTTC. Protein product: CASSLLVAGGPLGYEQYF.

The chain couples TRBV6-5 to TRBJ2-5; 10 positions agree with TRBD1. The CDR3 is 13 amino acids. In germline, CDR1 is MNHEY, CDR2 SVGAGI. V lost 6 bases and J lost 4; bases outside the gene matches: 2. CDR3: CASRRQGAETQYF. In DNA, the CDR3 is TGTGCCAGCAGACGACAGGGGGCAGAGACCCAGTACTTC.

The chain links TRBV3-1 (or the pseudogene TRBV3-2) to TRBJ1-6; possible D gene TRBD1, 6 bases. The V gene lost 4 bases and the J gene lost 6 bases, with 16 bases spanning the gap. CDR1 and CDR2 (germline): LGHDT, YNNKEL (reference sequence). The length of the CDR3 is 16 residues. The CDR3 nucleotides are TGTGCCAGCAGCCCATTCTCAGGGGTTACTAATTCACCCCTCCACTTT. As protein: CASSPFSGVTNSPLHF.

The chain is built from TRBV4-1 and TRBJ2-7; 9 bases agree with TRBD2. CDR1 is MGHRA, CDR2 YSYEKL, per germline. The CDR3 length is 14 residues. Trimming cost V 4 bases and J 4 bases; bases outside gene matches: 5. CDR3 bases: TGCGCCAGCAGCCTACTAGCGGGTAATTACGAGCAGTACTTC. This sequence encodes CASSLLAGNYEQYF.

This chain joins TRBV5-4 and TRBJ2-5; 9 bases are shared with TRBD2. CDR3 length: 15 amino acids. The V and J ends lost 4 bases and 0 bases, in that order; junction bases with no gene match: 4. From germline, CDR1 is SGHNT and CDR2 YYREEE (reference sequence). The CDR3 sequence is CASSRVAGDQETQYF. The DNA for the CDR3 is TGTGCCAGCAGCCGAGTAGCGGGGGACCAAGAGACCCAGTACTTC.

This clone was seen ten or more times. The CDR3 is CASSPLAGGEGYTF. CDR3 sequence (DNA): TGTGCCAGCTCACCCCTCGCCGGAGGAGAAGGCTACACCTTC. V gene TRBV18 combines with J gene TRBJ1-2; D ambiguous. This CDR3 region has 14 residues. Trimming stripped 3 bases from V and 8 bases from J, with 16 bases between. Germline-derived CDR1 and CDR2 are KGHSH and LQKENI.

There are many counts of this clone. V is TRBV29-1 and J is TRBJ1-1; D might be TRBD1 (5 bases). The CDR3 contains 12 residues. V lost 1 base, J lost 6 bases, and 9 bases lay in between. Looked up from germline, CDR1 is SQVTM and CDR2 is ANQGSEA. CDR3 nucleotide sequence: TGCAGCGTTGAAGGGGGCCCCCCTGAAGCTTTCTTT. Amino acid sequence: CSVEGGPPEAFF.

The chain employs TRBV7-6 and TRBJ2-1; D may be TRBD1 (5 bases). CDR1 is SGHVS, CDR2 FNYEAQ, per germline. V lost 1 base and J 1 base, leaving 17 bases between the germline ends. This CDR3 contains 18 residues. The CDR3, as DNA: TGTGCCAGCAGCTTAGTTGGCCCGTTAGGACATTCCTACAATGAGCAGTTCTTC. Its translation: CASSLVGPLGHSYNEQFF. Drawing the rest from reference TRBV7-6 and TRBJ2-1, the complete variable domain is GAGVSQSPRYKVTKRGQDVALRCDPISGHVSLYWYRQALGQGPEFLTYFNYEAQQDKSGLPNDRFSAERPEGSISTLTIQRTEQRDSAMYRCASSLVGPLGHSYNEQFFGPGTRLTVL.

The chain couples TRBV19 to TRBJ1-4; D is undetermined. CDR3 size: 11 residues. Trimming removed 3 bases from V and 11 bases from J, with 7 bases in between. The germline CDR1 and CDR2 sequences are LNHDA and SQIVND (reference sequence). CDR3 in amino acids: CASSIVSKLFF. The CDR3 DNA follows: TGTGCCAGTAGTATTGTCTCCAAACTGTTTTTT.

The V call is TRBV15, the J call TRBJ1-5; weak D call: TRBD1 (6 bases). Germline V gives CDR1 LNHNV, CDR2 YYDKDF (reference sequence). The CDR3 runs 16 residues. V dropped 2 bases and J dropped 2 bases, with 13 bases sitting between them. CDR3 sequence: CATSRNRANGNQPQHF. CDR3 sequence (DNA): TGTGCCACCAGCAGAAACAGGGCTAACGGCAATCAGCCCCAGCATTTT.